Listed below are T cell receptor beta chains from one sample, sequenced in a study of blood T cell repertoires in COVID-19. TCRdb keeps only in-frame clones here, not all; method: immunoSEQ multiplex PCR. The table lists about 380,000 clones, approximately 80% of them singletons, with roughly 1.2% in the top ten. The sample consisted of peripheral blood. Receptor source: a human donor with acute or convalescent COVID-19. The donor label of this sample is uncertain. Each CDR3 is given with its conserved first and last residue. A D gene is named only where the DNA matches it firmly. Not every row has a clone size; where given, it reads once, few, many or a size class.

cdr3_aa cdr3_nt v_call clone_size d_call j_call
CASYEDTIYF TGTGCCTCGTACGAGGACACCATATATTTT TRBV30 - - TRBJ1-3
CASSRQATSTDTQYF TGTGCCAGCAGTAGACAGGCTACTAGCACAGATACGCAGTATTTT TRBV2 - - TRBJ2-3
CAWSASVNSGRGAGELFF TGTGCCTGGAGTGCCAGTGTAAATAGCGGGAGAGGGGCCGGGGAGCTGTTTTTT TRBV30 - TRBD2 TRBJ2-2
CASSYSKGWNQPQHF TGTGCCAGCAGTTACTCGAAGGGGTGGAATCAGCCCCAGCATTTT TRBV6-5 - - TRBJ1-5
CASSDRTGGATEAFF TGCGCCAGCAGTGACCGGACAGGGGGCGCGACTGAAGCTTTCTTT TRBV10-1 - TRBD1 TRBJ1-1
CASSDRTGYEKLFF TGTGCCAGCAGTGACAGGACAGGGTATGAAAAACTGTTTTTT TRBV6-1 - TRBD1 TRBJ1-4
CATSTPRQGRGNTEAFF TGTGCCACCAGCACCCCCCGGCAGGGGAGAGGCAACACTGAAGCTTTCTTT TRBV15 - - TRBJ1-1
CASTLTYNSPLHF TGTGCCAGCACATTGACTTATAATTCACCCCTCCACTTT TRBV6-5 - - TRBJ1-6
CASASGGPNEKLFF TGTGCCAGCGCGTCAGGGGGCCCTAATGAAAAACTGTTTTTT TRBV28 - TRBD1 TRBJ1-4
CASSLAGGLQNTQYF TGCGCCAGCAGCTTGGCGGGGGGGCTTCAAAATACGCAGTATTTT TRBV5-1 - TRBD2 TRBJ2-3
CASRPGGYNSPLHF TGTGCCAGCAGGCCCGGAGGATATAATTCACCCCTCCACTTT TRBV28 - - TRBJ1-6
CASSPRGDRAGNTIYF TGTGCCAGCAGCCCCCGAGGTGACAGGGCTGGAAACACCATATATTTT TRBV7-9 - TRBD1 TRBJ1-3
CASRAGTDYGYTF TGTGCCAGCAGGGCCGGGACAGACTATGGCTACACCTTC TRBV28 - TRBD1 TRBJ1-2
CASSREGNTEAFF TGCGCCAGCAGCAGGGAGGGGAACACTGAAGCTTTCTTT TRBV5-1 many - TRBJ1-1
CASSPTRTSGPSGANVLTF TGTGCCAGCAGCCCGACTCGGACTAGCGGTCCCTCTGGGGCCAACGTCCTGACTTTC TRBV3-1/TRBV3-2 - TRBD2 TRBJ2-6
CSDQIFPYGYTF TGCAGCGACCAGATATTTCCCTATGGCTACACCTTC TRBV29-1 - - TRBJ1-2
CASSTITGVPRHGYTF TGTGCCAGCAGCACGATTACGGGGGTCCCGCGACATGGCTACACCTTC TRBV27 - - TRBJ1-2
CASSQDKTGGPLETQYF TGTGCCAGCAGCCAAGATAAAACGGGAGGGCCTCTGGAGACCCAGTACTTC TRBV4-2 - TRBD2 TRBJ2-5
CATGASGRLGETQYF TGTGCCACCGGGGCTAGCGGGAGGCTGGGGGAGACCCAGTACTTC TRBV15 - TRBD2 TRBJ2-5
CASRVTSGRNTGELFF TGTGCCAGCAGGGTCACTAGCGGGAGGAACACCGGGGAGCTGTTTTTT TRBV2 - TRBD2 TRBJ2-2
CASSFWGRQETQYF TGTGCCAGCAGCTTTTGGGGGAGGCAAGAGACCCAGTACTTC TRBV11-2 - - TRBJ2-5
CATSRDPQAGGHHF TGTGCCACCAGCAGAGATCCCCAAGCGGGGGGCCACCACTTC TRBV15 - TRBD2 TRBJ2-5
CASSEYRDRGVFF TGTGCCAGCAGTGAATACCGGGACAGGGGAGTGTTCTTC TRBV25-1 few TRBD1 TRBJ2-1
CASSAGLSSYNEQFF TGTGCCAGCAGTGCAGGGTTGAGCTCCTACAATGAGCAGTTCTTC TRBV2 - - TRBJ2-1
CASSQTWSSPLHF TGTGCCAGCAGCCAAACTTGGAGTTCACCCCTCCACTTT TRBV3-1/TRBV3-2 few - TRBJ1-6
CASSPSQGTGLNYGYTF TGCGCCAGCAGCCCCTCCCAGGGGACAGGGTTAAACTATGGCTACACCTTC TRBV4-1 - TRBD1 TRBJ1-2
CASSLVVSGELFF TGTGCCAGCAGCTTAGTAGTTAGCGGGGAGCTGTTTTTT TRBV7-9 - - TRBJ2-2
CASSLVASGSSDTQYF TGCGCCAGCAGCTTGGTGGCTAGCGGGAGCTCAGATACGCAGTATTTT TRBV5-1 - TRBD2 TRBJ2-3
CASSLLDTGYTF TGTGCCAGCAGCTTGTTAGATACGGGCTACACCTTC TRBV5-5 - - TRBJ1-2
CASSPDRGRTGELFF TGTGCCAGCAGTCCGGACAGGGGCCGCACCGGGGAGCTGTTTTTT TRBV6-5 - TRBD1 TRBJ2-2
CASSFLTRGMSPLHF TGTGCCAGCAGCTTCTTGACCAGGGGGATGTCACCCCTCCACTTT TRBV5-6 - TRBD1 TRBJ1-6